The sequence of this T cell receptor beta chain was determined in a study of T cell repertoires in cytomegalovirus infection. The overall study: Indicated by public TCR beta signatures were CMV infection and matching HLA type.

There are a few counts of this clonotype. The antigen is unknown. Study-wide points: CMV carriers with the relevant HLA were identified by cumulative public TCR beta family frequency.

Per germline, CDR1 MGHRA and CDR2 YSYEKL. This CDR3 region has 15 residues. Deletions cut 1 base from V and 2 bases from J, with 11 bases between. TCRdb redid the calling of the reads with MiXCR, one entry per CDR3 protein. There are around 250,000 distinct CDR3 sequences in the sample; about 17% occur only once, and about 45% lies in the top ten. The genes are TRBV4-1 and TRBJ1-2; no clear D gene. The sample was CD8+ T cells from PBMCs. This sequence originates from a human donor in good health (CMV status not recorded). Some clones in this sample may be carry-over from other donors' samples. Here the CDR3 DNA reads TGCGCCAGCAGCCAAGGTACAGACCCCAACTATGGCTACACCTTC. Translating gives CASSQGTDPNYGYTF.